This is a list of T cell receptor beta chains from one sample in a study of Graves' ophthalmopathy and Graves' hyperthyroidism. One entry per CDR3 protein, called by TCRdb with MiXCR from the multiplex PCR reads. The sample gives about 620,000 distinct CDR3 sequences, 22% of which show up once; around 6.5% is in the top ten. Sequencing was done on a sample of peripheral blood. The origin of the receptors is a woman under 30 with stable Graves' hyperthyroidism. Some clones in this sample may be carry-over from other donors' samples. Both conserved end residues are part of each CDR3. Each record gives: CDR3 DNA, CDR3 protein, D gene, V gene, clone size, J gene. D genes are given only for firm matches. The size entry is marked missing in some rows and otherwise reads once, few, many or a size class.

TGTGCCAGCAGCGTATCCAGCGAGACTAGCGGGAGACTCGAGCAGTACTTC,CASSVSSETSGRLEQYF,TRBD2,TRBV9,NA,TRBJ2-7
TGTGCCAGCAGCCCCGAGGGAGGGGCCGGGGAGCTGTTTTTT,CASSPEGGAGELFF,TRBD2,TRBV7-2,NA,TRBJ2-2
TGTGCTAGTGGTTACCAAGCCCGCGACTACACCTTC,CASGYQARDYTF,NA,TRBV12-5,many,TRBJ1-2
TGTGCCAGCAGTTTCAGGGTTGGAACTGAAGCTTTCTTT,CASSFRVGTEAFF,NA,TRBV12-3/TRBV12-4,NA,TRBJ1-1
TGTGCCAGCAGTTTCAACAGCCATAGCAATCAGCCCCAGCATTTT,CASSFNSHSNQPQHF,NA,TRBV28,once,TRBJ1-5
TGCAGTGCTAGAAATCCGAGACAGGGGGTCTACGAGCAGTACTTC,CSARNPRQGVYEQYF,TRBD1,TRBV20-1,many,TRBJ2-7
TGTGCCAGCAGTTCCGACAGGGGGCTTACCCAGTACTTC,CASSSDRGLTQYF,TRBD1,TRBV12-3/TRBV12-4,NA,TRBJ2-5
TGCGCCAGCAGCCCCAATGATGGGGTTACTGAAGCTTTCTTT,CASSPNDGVTEAFF,NA,TRBV5-1,many,TRBJ1-1
TGTGCCAGCAGCCGCCCCAGAGCCATGAACACTGAAGCTTTCTTT,CASSRPRAMNTEAFF,NA,TRBV7-9,many,TRBJ1-1
TGTGCCAGCAGTTCCAACCCTTCCAACACTGAAAACACTGAAGCTTTCTTT,CASSSNPSNTENTEAFF,NA,TRBV27,many,TRBJ1-1
TGTGCCAGCAGTTTTGGGGGAGGGATGGAGACCCAGTACTTC,CASSFGGGMETQYF,TRBD2,TRBV6-5,many,TRBJ2-5
TGTGCCAGCAGGAAGGGTACAAATCCCCACCATGGCTACACCTTC,CASRKGTNPHHGYTF,NA,TRBV12-3/TRBV12-4,NA,TRBJ1-2
TGTGCCAGCAGTTTTCTCGGGAGTCTCTCCTATAATTCACCCCTCCACTTT,CASSFLGSLSYNSPLHF,NA,TRBV12-3/TRBV12-4,many,TRBJ1-6
TGTGCCAGCAGCCCGACAGTCCATAATTCACCCCTCCACTTT,CASSPTVHNSPLHF,NA,TRBV4-2,few,TRBJ1-6
TGTGCCAGCAGCCCAATACCCCAAGAGACCCAGTACTTC,CASSPIPQETQYF,NA,TRBV7-6,many,TRBJ2-5
TGTGCCAGCAGTTTGGATGGGTTGGCCCGCTCTGGCTACACCTTC,CASSLDGLARSGYTF,NA,TRBV28,many,TRBJ1-2
TGTGCCAGCAGTTCCGCCGGCAGGGGGAGAGGAAACACCATATATTTT,CASSSAGRGRGNTIYF,TRBD1,TRBV28,many,TRBJ1-3
TGCAGTGCCCCCCCGGGTAGCGACCTCCAAGAGACCCAGTACTTC,CSAPPGSDLQETQYF,NA,TRBV20-1,many,TRBJ2-5
TGTGCCAGCAGTTTGACCGCAGGGAGGATTGAGGCCCAGTACTTC,CASSLTAGRIEAQYF,NA,TRBV6-5,once,TRBJ2-5
TGTGCCAGCAGGAAGGAGGGGATGGGTGGCTACACCTTC,CASRKEGMGGYTF,NA,TRBV12-3/TRBV12-4,few,TRBJ1-2